The rows below give T cell receptor beta chains drawn from one sample of a study of spatial heterogeneity in lung cancer. TCRdb passed the 5' RACE reads through MiXCR, listing each CDR3 protein once. Counted here are 15,000 to 20,000 distinct CDR3 sequences, 7.5% occurring once; the ten biggest clones make up less than 30%. Source: lung tumor tissue, taken at surgery. Receptors were obtained from a male donor with early-stage non-small cell lung cancer. Each CDR3 is given without its conserved first and last residue. D genes are given only for firm matches.

>12|TRBJ2-3|TRBV20-1|TRBD1
SVGDRVSTDTQY
>13|TRBJ2-3|TRBV24-1|TRBD2
ATSDGGGLTDTQY
>13|TRBJ1-2|TRBV7-8|TRBD1
ASSFKGDRTYGYT
>10|TRBJ2-7|TRBV18|NA
ASSQGMNEQY
>15|TRBJ2-1|TRBV9|TRBD1
ASSVGPLSDRVNEQF
>14|TRBJ2-7|TRBV28|NA
ASSPLIDRSRYEQY
>12|TRBJ1-4|TRBV9|NA
ASSADSFSEKLF
>12|TRBJ2-5|TRBV7-2|TRBD2
ASSPGLGFETQY
>13|TRBJ2-7|TRBV5-8|TRBD1
ASKTTGVVSYEQY
>12|TRBJ2-2|TRBV19|NA
ASSIGTATGELF
>11|TRBJ1-2|TRBV5-6|NA
ASSFGQLYGYT
>13|TRBJ2-1|TRBV11-1|TRBD2
ASSSSGGLYNEQF
>13|TRBJ1-2|TRBV7-2|TRBD1
ASSLAPHRGSGYT
>11|TRBJ2-5|TRBV20-1|NA
SARGGYPETQY
>11|TRBJ1-1|TRBV29-1|TRBD1
SARTGMNTEAF
>13|TRBJ1-6|TRBV9|TRBD1
ASSPQGVGNSPLH
>13|TRBJ1-6|TRBV18|NA
ASSPKSHRDSPLH
>16|TRBJ2-1|TRBV7-2|TRBD2
ASSPRVSGGAGLNEQF
>12|TRBJ2-7|TRBV9|TRBD1
ASSPGQTTYEQY
>16|TRBJ2-4|TRBV5-4|TRBD1
ASRRGSAGDRGGAIQY
>13|TRBJ2-5|TRBV9|NA
ASSVAAAGQETQY
>13|TRBJ2-7|TRBV6-1|TRBD2
ASRALAGGTYEQY
>13|TRBJ2-3|TRBV2|NA
ASRPTPISTDTQY
>14|TRBJ1-1|TRBV7-3|TRBD1
ASSLTGTGVGTEAF
>11|TRBJ1-4|TRBV3-1|NA
ASSQVSNEKLF
>13|TRBJ1-1|TRBV4-2|TRBD1
ASSQVGQANTEAF
>15|TRBJ2-5|TRBV28|TRBD2
ASSLGLGGVSAETQY
>11|TRBJ2-1|TRBV4-1|NA
ASSLGPGNEQF
>9|TRBJ2-7|TRBV7-2|NA
ASSSLSEQY
>12|TRBJ2-5|TRBV20-1|TRBD2
SARIRGGTETQY
>10|TRBJ1-4|TRBV5-6|NA
ASSLVQRGRI
>11|TRBJ2-7|TRBV5-1|NA
ASSLEGSAEQY
>12|TRBJ1-5|TRBV19|NA
ASSSGTGYQPQH
>15|TRBJ1-5|TRBV5-1|TRBD1
ASSLDMNRGGNQPQH
>16|TRBJ2-3|TRBV7-6|NA
ASSLGPPYSTFGDTQY
>14|TRBJ2-1|TRBV5-4|TRBD2
ASSLAGAGGYNEQF
>13|TRBJ2-5|TRBV6-6|TRBD2
ASSLAGAGGETQY
>13|TRBJ2-1|TRBV12-3/TRBV12-4|NA
ASSFSAGLYNEQF
>12|TRBJ1-5|TRBV20-1|NA
SASETGGMKPQH
>15|TRBJ2-2|TRBV11-2|NA
ASSLRIWAGGTGELF
>13|TRBJ1-1|TRBV14|NA
ASSPIQVVNTEAF
>9|TRBJ1-2|TRBV10-3|NA
AIRRSYGYT
>13|TRBJ2-3|TRBV30|NA
AWSLARAYPDTQY
>14|TRBJ2-7|TRBV7-8|TRBD1
ASSRGQVQSSYEQY
>12|TRBJ2-4|TRBV28|NA
ASSFSTGRYIQY
>11|TRBJ1-2|TRBV12-3/TRBV12-4|NA
ASSPARPKGYT
>12|TRBJ2-3|TRBV6-4|TRBD1
ASSDGQGADTQY
>13|TRBJ2-7|TRBV20-1|TRBD2
SARSTSGGPYEQY
>11|TRBJ1-1|TRBV9|TRBD1
ASSVGTGTEAF
>10|TRBJ1-1|TRBV5-1|NA
ASSLLEGAAF
>13|TRBJ2-3|TRBV10-3|NA
AIRGSGGVTDTQY
>9|TRBJ1-1|TRBV6-5|NA
ASSSDTEAF
>13|TRBJ2-7|TRBV7-9|TRBD1
ASSLRSGQVYEQY
>15|TRBJ2-5|TRBV5-4|TRBD1
ASSLGTIQGAWETQY
>11|TRBJ1-3|TRBV28|NA
ASFGSSGNTIY
>12|TRBJ2-5|TRBV5-1|NA
ASSQQAEGETQY
>14|TRBJ2-2|TRBV6-2/TRBV6-3|NA
ASSLLWTVSTGELF
>12|TRBJ2-1|TRBV27|TRBD1
ASSLGTGGNEQF